This T cell receptor (beta chain) was recovered during a study of blood T cell repertoires in COVID-19. Overall study: Donors in the United States, Italy and Spain gave samples during acute or convalescent COVID-19. Sources were T cells, B-cell-depleted T cells, or PBMCs; the material itself was cDNA or gDNA.

In the original processing: Researchers report that nucleated cell counts were estimated from reference gene primer amplification. Repertoires were generated with immunoSEQ multiplex PCR, while TCRdb's copy carries only in-frame clones and drops some. V and J calls and clone size are as listed in that table; D and trimming were resolved from the DNA. The sample has 100,000 or so clones; 85% to 95% are singletons. With V trimmed by 7 bases and J by 3 bases, 5 bases remained unmatched. The CDR3 totals 14 residues. Germline V lookup: CDR1 SNHLY, CDR2 FYNNEI. Sample: peripheral blood. The TCR originated in a man over 45 with active COVID-19. V gene TRBV2 combines with J gene TRBJ2-7; 11 bases are shared with TRBD2. The CDR3 DNA sequence: TGTGCCAGCAATCTAGCGGGAGGTATCTACGAGCAGTACTTC. Its protein is CASNLAGGIYEQYF.